The clone carrying this T cell receptor beta chain qualifies as medium-sized. Its specificity is not known. The sample is drawn from a study of T-cell memory formation after mild COVID-19. Study-level information: Largely, TCR clusters stayed within a single donor.

The length of the CDR3 is 22 residues. V was shortened by 2 bases and J by 2 bases, with 32 bases between the two germline ends. Per the germline V gene, CDR1 is LGHDT and CDR2 is YNNKEL (reference sequence). Study-wide results and caveats: Contracting CD8+ clones were enriched in EMRA, CD4+ mainly in CM and EM. Clones that shrank (day 15 to 85) were balanced CD4/CD8, whereas later expanders leaned CD4+. There were some responding clones in pre-infection memory, which suggested that cross-reactive memory had joined.

TCRdb used MiXCR to reprocess the 5' RACE reads, holding one entry per CDR3 protein. The top ten hold over 20% of the sample, which has around 320,000 distinct CDR3 sequences, 14% seen once. The sequence derives from a man younger than 35 who had mild COVID-19 (a few samples of this study predate the infection). Cell type and time point are not known. Sequenced input: PBMCs or a T cell subset sorted from them (not recorded which). The chain employs TRBV3-1 and TRBJ2-3; possible D gene TRBD1, 9 bases. The CDR3 nucleotides read TGTGCCAGCAGCCAACTAACTTGGGAGGGACAGGGCTTAGCGGGGTCCACAGATACGCAGTATTTT. Its protein product is CASSQLTWEGQGLAGSTDTQYF.